The sample holds a few counts of the clone carrying this T cell receptor beta chain. Its antigen is not identified. The entry originates in a study of T-cell memory formation after mild COVID-19. The study's findings and limits: Clones that contracted from day 15 to 85 were balanced CD4/CD8, while later expanders leaned CD4+.

The germline gives CDR1 MGHRA, CDR2 YSYEKL. V was trimmed by 0 bases and J by 2 bases, leaving 13 bases between them. CDR3 length equals 17 residues. Constant-segment primers were used for 5'RACE, and the resulting TCR alpha and TCR beta cDNA libraries carried sample barcodes and UMIs. One entry per CDR3 protein, called by TCRdb with MiXCR from the 5' RACE reads. In the table there are about 350,000 distinct CDR3 sequences, approximately 15% of which are singletons. The sequence was collected from a man aged 18 to 30 who had mild COVID-19 (a few samples of this study predate the infection). Cell type and time point are not known. The sequenced sample consisted of PBMCs or a T cell subset sorted from them (not recorded which). The V gene is TRBV4-1, the J gene TRBJ2-2, with D tentatively TRBD2 (5 bases). The CDR3 loop reads CASSQDGGLFNTGELFF. CDR3 nucleotide sequence: TGCGCCAGCAGCCAAGATGGAGGATTGTTCAACACCGGGGAGCTGTTTTTT.